These T cell receptor beta chains were read from a single sample in a study of T cells in Graves' hyperthyroidism and ophthalmopathy. Using its own MiXCR run on the multiplex PCR reads, TCRdb lists one record per CDR3 protein. The data contain a few hundred thousand distinct CDR3 sequences, roughly 15% of them singletons. The sequencing input was blood. The receptors were gathered from a woman in her 50s with Graves' hyperthyroidism that later progressed to Graves' ophthalmopathy. Both conserved end residues are part of each CDR3. Fields, in order: clone size, J gene, D gene, V gene, CDR3 DNA, CDR3 protein. D genes are given only for firm matches. Clone size is stated in some rows and not others, as once, few, many or a class when expanded.

abundance: many; j_gene: TRBJ2-7; d_gene: TRBD2; v_gene: TRBV20-1; CDR3nt: TGCAGTGCTAGCCCGGGACTAGCGGGAGGGCCAATAATCTACGAGCAGTACTTC; CDR3aa: CSASPGLAGGPIIYEQYF
abundance: many; j_gene: TRBJ2-1; d_gene: TRBD2; v_gene: TRBV28; CDR3nt: TGTGCCAGCAGTCCCCCGGCTCTAGCGGGAGAACCCAATGAGCAGTTCTTC; CDR3aa: CASSPPALAGEPNEQFF
abundance: few; j_gene: TRBJ2-7; d_gene: -; v_gene: TRBV6-2/TRBV6-3; CDR3nt: TGTGCCAGCAGTTACTCGAAGGGAACTCGGGGCGAGCAGTACTTC; CDR3aa: CASSYSKGTRGEQYF
abundance: many; j_gene: TRBJ2-3; d_gene: -; v_gene: TRBV27; CDR3nt: TGTGCCAGCGGTAGCAACGGGATTGGCACAGATACGCAGTATTTT; CDR3aa: CASGSNGIGTDTQYF
abundance: many; j_gene: TRBJ2-1; d_gene: TRBD2; v_gene: TRBV5-1; CDR3nt: TGCGCCAGCAGCTTGGGCAACGTAGCGGGAGGCAATGAGCAGTTCTTC; CDR3aa: CASSLGNVAGGNEQFF
abundance: many; j_gene: TRBJ2-1; d_gene: -; v_gene: TRBV20-1; CDR3nt: TGCAGTGCTATGCGGGACGCCTACAATGAGCAGTTCTTC; CDR3aa: CSAMRDAYNEQFF
abundance: -; j_gene: TRBJ2-2; d_gene: TRBD1; v_gene: TRBV10-1; CDR3nt: TGCGCCAGCAGTGCTTACAGGGGCGCCGGGGAGCTGTTTTTT; CDR3aa: CASSAYRGAGELFF
abundance: -; j_gene: TRBJ2-5; d_gene: TRBD2; v_gene: TRBV4-1; CDR3nt: TGCGCCAGCAGCCAGGCCACTAGCGGGAGCTGGGAGACCCAGTACTTC; CDR3aa: CASSQATSGSWETQYF
abundance: few; j_gene: TRBJ1-1; d_gene: -; v_gene: TRBV4-2; CDR3nt: TGTGCCAGCAGCCATCCCCCGGGACGGTTGAACACTGAAGCTTTCTTT; CDR3aa: CASSHPPGRLNTEAFF
abundance: many; j_gene: TRBJ1-2; d_gene: -; v_gene: TRBV2; CDR3nt: TGTGCCAGCAGTGAAGCGGCTGAGACATACTATGGCTACACCTTC; CDR3aa: CASSEAAETYYGYTF
abundance: many; j_gene: TRBJ1-5; d_gene: -; v_gene: TRBV20-1; CDR3nt: TGCAGTGCTAGAGATTTGAGGGATAGCAATCAGCCCCAGCATTTT; CDR3aa: CSARDLRDSNQPQHF
abundance: many; j_gene: TRBJ2-7; d_gene: TRBD1; v_gene: TRBV4-1; CDR3nt: TGCGCCAGCAGCCAAGCCTTGGGACAGTTCTACGAGCAGTACTTC; CDR3aa: CASSQALGQFYEQYF
abundance: few; j_gene: TRBJ2-3; d_gene: -; v_gene: TRBV24-1; CDR3nt: TGTGCCACCAGTGATTTGCGGGACAGCACAGATACGCAGTATTTT; CDR3aa: CATSDLRDSTDTQYF
abundance: many; j_gene: TRBJ2-3; d_gene: TRBD2; v_gene: TRBV20-1; CDR3nt: TGCAGTGCTAGCGGGAGGGGGAGCACAGATACGCAGTATTTT; CDR3aa: CSASGRGSTDTQYF
abundance: -; j_gene: TRBJ2-2; d_gene: TRBD2; v_gene: TRBV5-8; CDR3nt: TGTGCCAGCATCCCGAGAAGCGGGAGGGCCGGGTACACCGGGGAGCTGTTTTTT; CDR3aa: CASIPRSGRAGYTGELFF
abundance: many; j_gene: TRBJ2-7; d_gene: TRBD1; v_gene: TRBV6-1; CDR3nt: TGTGCCAGCAGTGCGGACAGGGGCTACGAGCAGTACTTC; CDR3aa: CASSADRGYEQYF
abundance: many; j_gene: TRBJ1-1; d_gene: -; v_gene: TRBV18; CDR3nt: TGTGCCAGCTCACCATGGACAGCGAACACTGAAGCTTTCTTT; CDR3aa: CASSPWTANTEAFF
abundance: few; j_gene: TRBJ2-1; d_gene: TRBD2; v_gene: TRBV5-1; CDR3nt: TGCGCCAGCAGCCGGACTAGCGGGAGAGGTAATGGGCAGTTCTTC; CDR3aa: CASSRTSGRGNGQFF
abundance: many; j_gene: TRBJ2-3; d_gene: -; v_gene: TRBV7-2; CDR3nt: TGTGCCAGCCGCCGGGTCTTCACAGATACGCAGTATTTT; CDR3aa: CASRRVFTDTQYF
abundance: -; j_gene: TRBJ2-3; d_gene: TRBD2; v_gene: TRBV5-1; CDR3nt: TGCGCCAGCAGCTTGGGCCCCTCTAGCGGGAGCACAGATACGCAGTATTTT; CDR3aa: CASSLGPSSGSTDTQYF
abundance: many; j_gene: TRBJ1-2; d_gene: TRBD1; v_gene: TRBV20-1; CDR3nt: TGCAGTGCAAATGGACAGGGCGGGGACTATGGCTACACCTTC; CDR3aa: CSANGQGGDYGYTF
abundance: many; j_gene: TRBJ2-7; d_gene: -; v_gene: TRBV11-2; CDR3nt: TGTGCCAGCAGCTTAGCCCGCGGGGTATCCTACGAGCAGTACTTC; CDR3aa: CASSLARGVSYEQYF
abundance: -; j_gene: TRBJ2-5; d_gene: TRBD1; v_gene: TRBV28; CDR3nt: TGTGCCAGCAGTTTTACGGGGGACAGGGGGCGTAAGGAGACCCAGTACTTC; CDR3aa: CASSFTGDRGRKETQYF
abundance: -; j_gene: TRBJ2-1; d_gene: TRBD1; v_gene: TRBV6-1; CDR3nt: TGTGCCAGCTCCAACAGGGGATACTACAATGAGCAGTTCTTC; CDR3aa: CASSNRGYYNEQFF
abundance: -; j_gene: TRBJ1-1; d_gene: -; v_gene: TRBV25-1; CDR3nt: TGTGCCAGCAGTGAATACGACATTTCGGGGAACACTGGAGCTTTCTTT; CDR3aa: CASSEYDISGNTGAFF
abundance: many; j_gene: TRBJ2-7; d_gene: -; v_gene: TRBV2; CDR3nt: TGTGCCAGCACACGGCACTACGAGCAGTACTTC; CDR3aa: CASTRHYEQYF
abundance: many; j_gene: TRBJ2-1; d_gene: -; v_gene: TRBV12-3/TRBV12-4; CDR3nt: TGTGCCAGCACTCTACGGCGGGCATACAATGAGCAGTTCTTC; CDR3aa: CASTLRRAYNEQFF
abundance: few; j_gene: TRBJ2-2; d_gene: -; v_gene: TRBV15; CDR3nt: TGTGCCACCAGCAGAGATCCCATTTCCGGGGAGCTGTTTTTT; CDR3aa: CATSRDPISGELFF
abundance: many; j_gene: TRBJ2-3; d_gene: -; v_gene: TRBV12-3/TRBV12-4; CDR3nt: TGTGCCAGCAGTGAGGACAGAGACACAGATACGCAGTATTTT; CDR3aa: CASSEDRDTDTQYF
abundance: -; j_gene: TRBJ1-2; d_gene: -; v_gene: TRBV9; CDR3nt: TGTGCCAGCAGCCGTCCGGAGAATTTGAGGGACTATGGCTACACCTTC; CDR3aa: CASSRPENLRDYGYTF
abundance: -; j_gene: TRBJ2-2; d_gene: -; v_gene: TRBV29-1; CDR3nt: TGCAGCGTTAAGAGGGCGGTCGGCACCGGGGAGCTGTTTTTT; CDR3aa: CSVKRAVGTGELFF
abundance: many; j_gene: TRBJ1-1; d_gene: TRBD1; v_gene: TRBV12-3/TRBV12-4; CDR3nt: TGTGCCAGCAGTTTTATGACAGGGTTCCGGAACACTGAAGCTTTCTTT; CDR3aa: CASSFMTGFRNTEAFF
abundance: -; j_gene: TRBJ2-2; d_gene: -; v_gene: TRBV5-4; CDR3nt: TGTGCCAGCAGCTTTTCGGGGGCTCGGGGTCTGTTTTTT; CDR3aa: CASSFSGARGLFF
abundance: few; j_gene: TRBJ1-4; d_gene: -; v_gene: TRBV5-1; CDR3nt: TGCGCCAGCAGCTTGGATCCGCCTACCGGCGGGGGAAATGAAAAACTGTTTTTT; CDR3aa: CASSLDPPTGGGNEKLFF
abundance: few; j_gene: TRBJ2-5; d_gene: TRBD2; v_gene: TRBV2; CDR3nt: TGTGCCAGCAGGGGATATAGCGGGAGATTGGGGACCCAGTACTTC; CDR3aa: CASRGYSGRLGTQYF
abundance: few; j_gene: TRBJ2-6; d_gene: -; v_gene: TRBV5-1; CDR3nt: TGCGCCAGCAGCCCTAGGCAGGCGCCCGGGGCCAACGTCCTGACTTTC; CDR3aa: CASSPRQAPGANVLTF
abundance: many; j_gene: TRBJ2-7; d_gene: -; v_gene: TRBV28; CDR3nt: TGTGCCAGCAGTTTTAATGTTTTTCGCGCGGGGCCCTACGAGCAGTACTTC; CDR3aa: CASSFNVFRAGPYEQYF
abundance: many; j_gene: TRBJ2-2; d_gene: -; v_gene: TRBV7-3; CDR3nt: TGTGCCAGCAGCCTAGGGAGTGCCGGAGAGGAGCTGTTTTTT; CDR3aa: CASSLGSAGEELFF
abundance: -; j_gene: TRBJ2-1; d_gene: -; v_gene: TRBV4-1; CDR3nt: TGCGCCAGCAGCCAAGGACGCCTAGGGCAGAGCTCCTACAATGAGCAGTTCTTC; CDR3aa: CASSQGRLGQSSYNEQFF
abundance: many; j_gene: TRBJ2-3; d_gene: TRBD2; v_gene: TRBV6-1; CDR3nt: TGTGCCAGCAGTGAAGGACTAGCGGGAGGCACAGATACGCAGTATTTT; CDR3aa: CASSEGLAGGTDTQYF
abundance: few; j_gene: TRBJ2-7; d_gene: -; v_gene: TRBV9; CDR3nt: TGTGCCAGCAGTATCCGGGACTCCTACGAGCAGTACTTC; CDR3aa: CASSIRDSYEQYF